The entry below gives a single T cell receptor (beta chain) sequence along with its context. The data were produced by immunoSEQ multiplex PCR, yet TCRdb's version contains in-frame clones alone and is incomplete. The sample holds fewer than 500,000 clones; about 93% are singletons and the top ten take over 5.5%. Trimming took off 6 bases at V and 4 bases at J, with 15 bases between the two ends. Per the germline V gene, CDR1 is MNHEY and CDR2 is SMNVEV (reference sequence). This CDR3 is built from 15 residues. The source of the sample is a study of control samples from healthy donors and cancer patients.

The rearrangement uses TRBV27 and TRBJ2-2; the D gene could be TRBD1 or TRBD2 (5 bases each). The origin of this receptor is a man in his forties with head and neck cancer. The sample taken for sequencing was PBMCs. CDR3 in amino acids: CASSPWGFGTGELFF. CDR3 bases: TGTGCCAGCAGCCCATGGGGGTTCGGCACCGGGGAGCTGTTTTTT.